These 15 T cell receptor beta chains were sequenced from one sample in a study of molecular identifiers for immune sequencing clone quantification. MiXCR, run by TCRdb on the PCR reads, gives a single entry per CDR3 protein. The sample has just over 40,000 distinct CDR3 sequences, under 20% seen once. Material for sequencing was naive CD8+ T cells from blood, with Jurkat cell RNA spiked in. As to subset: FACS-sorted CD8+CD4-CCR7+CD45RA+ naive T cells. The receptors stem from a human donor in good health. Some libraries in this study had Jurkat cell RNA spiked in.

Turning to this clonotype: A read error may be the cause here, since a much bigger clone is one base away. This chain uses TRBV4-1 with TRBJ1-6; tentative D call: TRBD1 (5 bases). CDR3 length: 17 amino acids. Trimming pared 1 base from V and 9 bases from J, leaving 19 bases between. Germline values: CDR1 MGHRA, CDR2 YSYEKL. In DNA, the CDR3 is TGCGCCAGCAGCCAAGGTCCGGGGCTGACCCTTGGTTCACCCCTCCACTTT. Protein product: CASSQGPGLTLGSPLHF.

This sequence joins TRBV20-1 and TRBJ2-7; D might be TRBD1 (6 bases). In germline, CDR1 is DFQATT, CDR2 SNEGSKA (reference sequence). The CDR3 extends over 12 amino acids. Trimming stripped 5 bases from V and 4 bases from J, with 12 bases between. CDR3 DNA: TGCAGTGCTCCTTTACAGGGATACGAGCAGTACTTC. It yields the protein CSAPLQGYEQYF.

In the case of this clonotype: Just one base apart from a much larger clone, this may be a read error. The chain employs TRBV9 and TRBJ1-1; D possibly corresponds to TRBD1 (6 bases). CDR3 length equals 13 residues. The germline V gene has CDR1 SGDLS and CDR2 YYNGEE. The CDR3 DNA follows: TGTGTCAGCGGTAGGGGGACAAGGCAAGAAGCTTTCTTT. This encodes CVSGRGTRQEAFF.

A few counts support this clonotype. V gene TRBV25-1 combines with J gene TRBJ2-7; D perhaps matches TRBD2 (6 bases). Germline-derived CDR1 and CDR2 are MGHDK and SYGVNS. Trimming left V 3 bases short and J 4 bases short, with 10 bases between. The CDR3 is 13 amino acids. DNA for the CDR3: TGTGCCAGCAGTGAGTCGGGAGCGTACGAGCAGTACTTC. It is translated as CASSESGAYEQYF.

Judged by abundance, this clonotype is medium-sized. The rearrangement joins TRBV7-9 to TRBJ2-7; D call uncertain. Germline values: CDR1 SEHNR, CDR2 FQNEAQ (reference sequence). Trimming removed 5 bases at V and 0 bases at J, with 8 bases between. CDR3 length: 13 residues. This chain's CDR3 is CASSPPPSYEQYF. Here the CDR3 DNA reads TGTGCCAGCAGCCCCCCTCCCTCCTACGAGCAGTACTTC.

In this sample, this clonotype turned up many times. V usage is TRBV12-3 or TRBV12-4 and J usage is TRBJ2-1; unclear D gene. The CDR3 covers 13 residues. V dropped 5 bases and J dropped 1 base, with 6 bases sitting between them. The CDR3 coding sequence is TGTGCCAGCAGTCAAGGGTCCTACAATGAGCAGTTCTTC. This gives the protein CASSQGSYNEQFF.

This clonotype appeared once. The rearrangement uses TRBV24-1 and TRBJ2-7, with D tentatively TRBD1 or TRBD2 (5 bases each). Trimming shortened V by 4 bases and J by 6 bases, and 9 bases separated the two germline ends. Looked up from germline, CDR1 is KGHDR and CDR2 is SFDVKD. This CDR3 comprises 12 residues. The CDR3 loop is CATSDGDLEQYF. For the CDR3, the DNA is TGTGCCACCAGTGACGGGGACCTCGAGCAGTACTTC.

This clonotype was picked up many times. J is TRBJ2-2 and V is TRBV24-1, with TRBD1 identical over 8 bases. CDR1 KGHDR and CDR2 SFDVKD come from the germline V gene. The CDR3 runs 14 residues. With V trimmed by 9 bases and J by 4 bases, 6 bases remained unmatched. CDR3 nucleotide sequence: TGTGCCACCGCACGGACAGGGCGCACCGGGGAGCTGTTTTTT. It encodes CATARTGRTGELFF.

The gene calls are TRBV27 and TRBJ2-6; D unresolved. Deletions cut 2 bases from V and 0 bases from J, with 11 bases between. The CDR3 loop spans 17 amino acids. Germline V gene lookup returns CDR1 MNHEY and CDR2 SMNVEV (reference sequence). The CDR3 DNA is TGTGCCAGCAGTTTACTGGTATTCCCCTCTGGGGCCAACGTCCTGACTTTC. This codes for CASSLLVFPSGANVLTF.

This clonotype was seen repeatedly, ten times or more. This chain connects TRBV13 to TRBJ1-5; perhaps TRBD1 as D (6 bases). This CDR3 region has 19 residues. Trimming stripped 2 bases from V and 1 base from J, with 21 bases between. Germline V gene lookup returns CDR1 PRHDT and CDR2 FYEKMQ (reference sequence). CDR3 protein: CASSLSGGPSGGSNQPQHF. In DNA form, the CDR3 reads TGTGCCAGCAGCTTAAGCGGGGGGCCGTCCGGGGGGAGCAATCAGCCCCAGCATTTT.

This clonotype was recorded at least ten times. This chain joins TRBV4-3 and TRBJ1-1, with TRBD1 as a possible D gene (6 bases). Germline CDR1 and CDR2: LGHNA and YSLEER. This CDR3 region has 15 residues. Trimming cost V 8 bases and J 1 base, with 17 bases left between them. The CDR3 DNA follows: TGCGCCAGCCGGCCGGGGGCCGGTGGGAACACTGAAGCTTTCTTT. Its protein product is CASRPGAGGNTEAFF.

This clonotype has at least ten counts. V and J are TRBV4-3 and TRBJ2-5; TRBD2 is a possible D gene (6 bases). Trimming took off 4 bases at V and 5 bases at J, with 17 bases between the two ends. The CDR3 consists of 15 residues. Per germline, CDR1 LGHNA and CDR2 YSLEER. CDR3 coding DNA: TGCGCCAGCAGCCCACAGTCGGGGGTGTGGGAGACCCAGTACTTC. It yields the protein CASSPQSGVWETQYF.

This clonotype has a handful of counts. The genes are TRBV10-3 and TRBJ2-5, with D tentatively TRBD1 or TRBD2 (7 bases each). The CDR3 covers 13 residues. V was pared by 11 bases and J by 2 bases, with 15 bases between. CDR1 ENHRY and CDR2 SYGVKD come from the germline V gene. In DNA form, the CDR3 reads TGTGCCGCCCAGGGGGGGGAACAAGAGACCCAGTACTTC. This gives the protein CAAQGGEQETQYF.

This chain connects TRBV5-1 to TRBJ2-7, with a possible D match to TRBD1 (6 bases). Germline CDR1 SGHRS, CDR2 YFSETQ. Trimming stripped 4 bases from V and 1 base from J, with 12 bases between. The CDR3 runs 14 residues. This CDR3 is CASSPLDSSYEQYF. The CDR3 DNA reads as TGCGCCAGCAGCCCCTTGGACAGTTCCTACGAGCAGTACTTC.

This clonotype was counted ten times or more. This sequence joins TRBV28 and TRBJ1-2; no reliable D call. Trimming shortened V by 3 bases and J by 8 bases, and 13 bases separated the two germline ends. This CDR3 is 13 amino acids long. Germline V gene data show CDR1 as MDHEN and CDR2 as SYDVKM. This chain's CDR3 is CASSFTQADGYTF. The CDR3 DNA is TGTGCCAGCAGTTTTACTCAGGCTGACGGCTACACCTTC.